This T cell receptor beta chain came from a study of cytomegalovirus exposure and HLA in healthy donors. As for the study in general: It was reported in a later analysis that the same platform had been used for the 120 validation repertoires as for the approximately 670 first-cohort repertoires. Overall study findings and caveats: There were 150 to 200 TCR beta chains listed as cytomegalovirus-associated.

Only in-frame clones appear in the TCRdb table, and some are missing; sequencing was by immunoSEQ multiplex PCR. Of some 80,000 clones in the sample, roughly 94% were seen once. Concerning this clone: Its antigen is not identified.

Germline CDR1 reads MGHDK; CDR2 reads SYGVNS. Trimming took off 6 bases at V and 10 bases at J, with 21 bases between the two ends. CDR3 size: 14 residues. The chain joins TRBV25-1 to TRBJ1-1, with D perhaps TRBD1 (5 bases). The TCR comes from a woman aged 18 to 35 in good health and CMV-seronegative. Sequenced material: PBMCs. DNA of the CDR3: TGTGCCAGCAGGGGGCCAACGGGGGTGGTCGGAGCTTTCTTT. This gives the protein CASRGPTGVVGAFF.